By its share, the clone carrying this T cell receptor (beta chain) is medium-sized. Its antigen is still unknown. The data stem from a study of T and B cells in COVID-19 patients. The wider study: Blood was sampled from COVID-19 patients who were either actively infected or recovered. Points from the study as a whole: In COVID-19 patients, T cell receptor beta variable and joining gene use was reportedly strongly skewed.

TRB rearrangements were amplified by multiplex PCR with BIOMED2 TRB-A/B primers. Via MiXCR, TCRdb re-called the multiplex PCR reads, giving one row per CDR3 protein. The table lists around 16,000 distinct CDR3 sequences, under 35% of them singletons. TRB was amplified from approximately 250-480 ng of blood genomic DNA. This clonotype was sampled from a human donor who had recovered from COVID-19. Input material: blood.

The CDR3 DNA reads TGTGCCTGGAGTGTTGGACCGGGACGCCCTAGGGGTAATGAGCAGTTCTTC. Protein product: CAWSVGPGRPRGNEQFF. The rearrangement links TRBV30 to TRBJ2-1; perhaps D is TRBD1 or TRBD2 (5 bases each). This CDR3 spans 17 amino acids. Trimming removed 0 bases from V and 7 bases from J, with 22 bases in between. Germline-derived CDR1 and CDR2 are GTSNPN and SVGIG (reference sequence).